This T cell receptor (beta chain) stems from a study of response to subunit inactivated influenza vaccine. TCRdb re-derived calls from the RT-PCR reads in MiXCR, one entry per CDR3 protein. The data show some 500,000 distinct CDR3 sequences, under 15% seen once. This clonotype was picked up a small number of times. The antigen remains unidentified. Study-level findings and limits: A suggestion made by the authors is that each seasonal influenza vaccination recruits few new T cells.

This sequence originates from a man between 45 and 60 years old who received an inactivated influenza vaccine. Sequenced here: PBMCs from blood, sampled roughly 46 days after vaccination.

CDR3 sequence: CASSFGTRGSEQFF. In DNA, the CDR3 is TGTGCCAGCAGTTTCGGGACAAGGGGTAGTGAGCAGTTCTTC. The chain couples TRBV27 to TRBJ2-1, with D perhaps matching TRBD1 (6 bases). The CDR3 contains 14 residues. The germline V and J ends were trimmed by 3 bases and 9 bases, with 15 bases remaining between them. Germline V gene lookup returns CDR1 MNHEY and CDR2 SMNVEV (reference sequence).